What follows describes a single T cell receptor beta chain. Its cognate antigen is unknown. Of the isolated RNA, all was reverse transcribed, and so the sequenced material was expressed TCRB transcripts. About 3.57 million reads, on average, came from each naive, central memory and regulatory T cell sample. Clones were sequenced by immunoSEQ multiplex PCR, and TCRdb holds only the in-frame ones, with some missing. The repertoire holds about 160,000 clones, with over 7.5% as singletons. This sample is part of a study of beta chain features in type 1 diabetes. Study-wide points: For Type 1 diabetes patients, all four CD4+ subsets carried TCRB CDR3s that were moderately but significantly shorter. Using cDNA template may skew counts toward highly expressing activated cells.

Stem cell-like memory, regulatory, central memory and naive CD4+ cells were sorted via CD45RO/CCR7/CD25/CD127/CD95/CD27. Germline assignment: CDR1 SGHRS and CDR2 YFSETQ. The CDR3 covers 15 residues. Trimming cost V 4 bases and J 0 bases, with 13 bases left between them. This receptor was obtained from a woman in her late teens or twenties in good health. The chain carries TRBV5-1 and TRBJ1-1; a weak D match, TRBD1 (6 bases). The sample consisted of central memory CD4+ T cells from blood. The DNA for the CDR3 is TGCGCCAGCAGCCGGACGGACAGTCTGAACACTGAAGCTTTCTTT. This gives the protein CASSRTDSLNTEAFF.